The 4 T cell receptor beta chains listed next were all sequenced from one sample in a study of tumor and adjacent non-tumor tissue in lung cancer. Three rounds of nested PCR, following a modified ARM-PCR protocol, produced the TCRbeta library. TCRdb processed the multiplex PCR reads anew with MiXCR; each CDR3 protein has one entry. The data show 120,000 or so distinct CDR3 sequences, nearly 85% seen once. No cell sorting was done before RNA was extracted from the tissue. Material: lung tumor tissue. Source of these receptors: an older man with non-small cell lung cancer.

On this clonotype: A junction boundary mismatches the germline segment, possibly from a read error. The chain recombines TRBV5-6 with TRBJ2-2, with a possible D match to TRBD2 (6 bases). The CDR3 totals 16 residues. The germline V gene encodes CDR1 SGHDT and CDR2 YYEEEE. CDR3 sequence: CASSSGTGNSGGELCF. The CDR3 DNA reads TGTGCCAGCAGCTCTGGAACCGGGAACTCAGGCGGGGAGCTGTGTTTT.

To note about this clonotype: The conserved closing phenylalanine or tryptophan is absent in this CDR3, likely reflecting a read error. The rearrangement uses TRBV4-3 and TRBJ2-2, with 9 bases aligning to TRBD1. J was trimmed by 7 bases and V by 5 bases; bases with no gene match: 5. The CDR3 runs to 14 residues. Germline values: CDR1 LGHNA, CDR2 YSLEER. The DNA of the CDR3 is TGCGCCAGCAGCTACAGGGGGCTGGTCGGGGAGCTGTTTTTG. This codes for CASSYRGLVGELFL.

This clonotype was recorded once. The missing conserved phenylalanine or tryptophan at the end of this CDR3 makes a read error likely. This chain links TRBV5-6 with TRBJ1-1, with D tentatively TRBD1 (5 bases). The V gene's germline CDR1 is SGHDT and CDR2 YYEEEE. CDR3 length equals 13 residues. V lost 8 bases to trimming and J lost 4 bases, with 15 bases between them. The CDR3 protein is CASKLGGGTEAFY. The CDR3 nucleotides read TGTGCCAGTAAACTGGGGGGGGGCACTGAAGCTTTCTAT.

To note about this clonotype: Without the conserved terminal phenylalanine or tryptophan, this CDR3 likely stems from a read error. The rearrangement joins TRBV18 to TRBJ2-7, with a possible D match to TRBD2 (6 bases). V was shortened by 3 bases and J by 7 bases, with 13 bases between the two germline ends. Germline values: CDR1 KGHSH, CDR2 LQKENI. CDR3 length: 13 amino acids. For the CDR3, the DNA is TGTGCCAGCTCACCGACGCGGGGCGGTGAGCAGTACTTA. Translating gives CASSPTRGGEQYL.